This TCR beta chain originates from a study of blood T cell repertoires in COVID-19 (dated by TCRdb to 2020 to 2021). Some background on the complete study: Samples covering the acute and convalescent phases of COVID-19 were provided by collaborators in the United States, Italy and Spain. Where available, HLA class I and class II types were obtained from metadata supplied by the sample provider rather than from assay-based typing. The prospective study material was composed of cDNA or gDNA derived from T cells, B-cell-depleted T cells, or PBMCs. The dataset comprised deeply sampled blood TCRbeta repertoires from subjects exposed to, actively infected with, or recovered from COVID-19. The samples were drawn from the first 160 participants of the ongoing ImmuneRACE study and from over a thousand subjects provided by 6 global collaborators. The repertoires were released in a freely available public database meant as a resource for research on the immune response to SARS-CoV-2. Nearly every sample came with metadata listing a de-identified subject ID, COVID-19 status, age in years and sex.

The CDR3 contains 13 residues, cysteine and phenylalanine counted. Just the 39-base CDR3 DNA is kept, in frame starting at base 1. Compared with germline, V lacks 5 bases and J lacks 7 bases; bases without a gene match: 4. According to the germline V gene (reference sequence), CDR1 reads SEHNR and CDR2 reads FQNEAQ. Samples from volunteer blood donors who had recovered from COVID-19 were contributed by a second Seattle source. Each collaborating institution followed its own protocols to collect whole blood in K2EDTA tubes. Collaborator samples were shipped for TCRbeta analysis as frozen whole blood, isolated PBMCs, or DNA extracted from either sample type. On the study overall, not on this receptor specifically: The quantity of clinical and demographic metadata differed by source and by participant and was supplied without curation.

Concerning this clone itself: Its antigen has not been determined. Base-call qualities are not available, and no considerably larger clone is one nucleotide away.

TCRbeta CDR3 regions were amplified from genomic DNA by means of the immunoSEQ Assay, a bias-controlled multiplex PCR. In the authors' own workflow: The number of nucleated cells in each sample was estimated from the amplification of reference gene primers within the assay. Sequence reads were collapsed and filtered to measure the absolute abundance of every unique TCRbeta CDR3 rearrangement. For each sample, productive Simpson clonality was calculated by taking the square root of Simpson's diversity index across productive rearrangements. Not all clones reach the TCRdb copy of this immuneACCESS table, which keeps in-frame sequences only. Checked studies attribute under half of the gap to unresolved V genes and leave the rest unexplained. V and J calls plus clone size are reproduced from that table; the DNA served to infer D and trimming. This sample comprises more than 150,000 clones, roughly 89% of them detected only once. The ten largest clones add up to around 0.88% of the sample.

The specimen sequenced was peripheral blood. The sequence is built from TRBV7-9 and TRBJ1-2, with 10 middle bases fitting TRBD1. The clonotype was recovered from a woman aged 18-29 years who had recovered from COVID-19. The bases are TGTGCCAGCAGCGGCCGGGACAGGGGTGGCTACACCTTC. Translated, this gives CASSGRDRGGYTF.